This TCR beta chain was captured in a study of blood T cell repertoires in COVID-19. As for the study in general: The origin of the acute and convalescent COVID-19 samples was the United States, Italy and Spain. The analysed material was cDNA or gDNA that came from T cells, B-cell-depleted T cells, or PBMCs.

The CDR3 loop spans 17 amino acids. J was trimmed by 2 bases and V by 2 bases; bases with no gene match: 10. From germline, CDR1 is SNHLY and CDR2 FYNNEI. Original data processing: Estimates of nucleated cell counts were drawn from the amplification of reference gene primers. Sequenced by immunoSEQ multiplex PCR; TCRdb stores in-frame clones only, minus some. V and J calls and clone size are copied from that table; D and trimming were computed from the DNA. The repertoire has more than 30,000 clones, roughly 80% of them found once; the top ten carry approximately 15%. The TCR sequence derives from a woman in her 70s with acute or convalescent COVID-19. This chain uses TRBV2 with TRBJ2-3, with 7 bases fitting TRBD2. Material for sequencing was peripheral blood. The CDR3 here is CASSELLAGATTDTQYF. The DNA for the CDR3 is TGTGCCAGCAGTGAACTTCTGGCGGGAGCGACCACAGATACGCAGTATTTT.